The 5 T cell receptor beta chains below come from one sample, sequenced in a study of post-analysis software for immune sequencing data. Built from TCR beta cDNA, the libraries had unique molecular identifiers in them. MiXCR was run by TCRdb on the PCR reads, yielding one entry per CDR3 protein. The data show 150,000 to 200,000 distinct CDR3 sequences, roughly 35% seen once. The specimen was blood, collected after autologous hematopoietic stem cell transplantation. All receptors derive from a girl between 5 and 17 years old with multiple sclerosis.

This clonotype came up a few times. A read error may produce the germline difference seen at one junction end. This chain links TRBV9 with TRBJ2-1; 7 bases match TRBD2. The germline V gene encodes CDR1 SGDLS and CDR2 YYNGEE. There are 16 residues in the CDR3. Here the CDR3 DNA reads TGTGCCAGCAGCGTAGGTGGCGGGAGTTACGGGAATGAACAGTTCTTC. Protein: CASSVGGGSYGNEQFF.

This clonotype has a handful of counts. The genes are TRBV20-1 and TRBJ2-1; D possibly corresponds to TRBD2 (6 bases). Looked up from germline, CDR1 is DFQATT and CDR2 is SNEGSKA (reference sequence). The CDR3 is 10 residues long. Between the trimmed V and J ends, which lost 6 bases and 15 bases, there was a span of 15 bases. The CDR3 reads CSATTSEGFF. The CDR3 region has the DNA TGCAGTGCAACTACCTCGGAGGGGTTCTTC.

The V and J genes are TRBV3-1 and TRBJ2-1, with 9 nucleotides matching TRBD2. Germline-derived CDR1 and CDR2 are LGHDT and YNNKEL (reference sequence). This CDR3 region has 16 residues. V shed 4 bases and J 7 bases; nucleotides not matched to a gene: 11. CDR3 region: CASSPQRAGGRNEQFF. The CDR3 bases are TGTGCCAGCAGCCCGCAGAGGGCGGGAGGGCGTAATGAGCAGTTCTTC.

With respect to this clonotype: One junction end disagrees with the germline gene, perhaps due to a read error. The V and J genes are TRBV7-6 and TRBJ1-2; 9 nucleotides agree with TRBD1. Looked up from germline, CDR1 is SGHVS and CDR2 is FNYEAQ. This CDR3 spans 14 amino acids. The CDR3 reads CASSRTDRGYGYTF. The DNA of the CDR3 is TGTGCCAGCAGCCGGACGGACAGGGGATATGGTTACACCTTC. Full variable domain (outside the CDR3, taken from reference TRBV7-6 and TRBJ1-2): GAGVSQSPRYKVTKRGQDVALRCDPISGHVSLYWYRQALGQGPEFLTYFNYEAQQDKSGLPNDRFSAERPEGSISTLTIQRTEQRDSAMYRCASSRTDRGYGYTFGSGTRLTVV.

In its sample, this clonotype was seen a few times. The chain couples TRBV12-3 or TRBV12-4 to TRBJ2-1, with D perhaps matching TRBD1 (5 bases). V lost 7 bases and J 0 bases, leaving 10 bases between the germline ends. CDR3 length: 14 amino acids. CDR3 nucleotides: TGTGCCAGCACGCAGGGTAGCTCCTACAATGAGCAGTTCTTC. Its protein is CASTQGSSYNEQFF.